Sequencing of this T cell receptor (beta chain) was carried out in a study of glioma-infiltrating T cells after dendritic cell vaccination. Produced via immunoSEQ multiplex PCR; TCRdb's table is partial and in-frame only. Of tens of thousands of clones listed, about 86% were seen once; the top ten hold approximately 7.9%. This CDR3 contains 18 residues. V trimming: 5 bases; J trimming: 12 bases; junction bases outside the gene matches: 17. From germline, CDR1 is SGHTA and CDR2 FQGNSA. This receptor was identified in a human donor with glioblastoma. The sample was blood, taken before dendritic cell vaccination. The gene calls are TRBV7-2 and TRBJ2-6, with 12 bases lining up with TRBD1. The DNA of the CDR3 is TGTGCCAGCAGCGCGACCGGGACAGGGGGCGCTGGTAGGGGCGTCCTGACTTTC. Protein sequence: CASSATGTGGAGRGVLTF.